This T cell receptor (beta chain) was identified in a study of CD8+ T cells in alopecia areata. In regard to this clone: Its matching antigen is unknown.

For five patients taking part in the biomarker study, CD4+ cells were further sorted into CD25+CD127- cells. Individuals with alopecia areata gave both lesional scalp punch biopsies and peripheral blood for collection. Investigators sorted PBMCs to obtain both CD4+ and CD8+ T cells. Points from the study as a whole: Across lesional scalp, and particularly alopecia totalis/universalis, clonality surpassed that of normal scalp.

Germline loops: CDR1 MGHRA, CDR2 YSYEKL. There are 14 residues in the CDR3. V was trimmed by 1 base and J by 8 bases, leaving 9 bases between them. In each case, RNA was isolated and then reverse transcribed into cDNA as the sequencing template. This table comes from immunoSEQ multiplex PCR, and its TCRdb copy is limited to in-frame clones, with some not included. The table lists around 20,000 clones, around 67% of them singletons. Source material: CD4+ Tregs sorted from blood. The receptor was isolated from a human donor with alopecia areata. The rearrangement joins TRBV4-1 to TRBJ1-6, with unresolved D. As DNA, the CDR3 is TGCGCCAGCAGCCAAGGAGGATCTCATTCACCCCTCCACTTT. This gives the protein CASSQGGSHSPLHF.